This T cell receptor (beta chain) emerged from a study of shared clonotypes between healthy human individuals (dated by TCRdb to the early 2020s). In the study overall: The cohort included three men and a couple of women between 18 and 49 years of age. For each donor, three plates each were used for CD4 naive and CD4 memory, two plates were used for CD8 naive, and one plate was used for CD8 memory. The study deeply sequenced blood TCR repertoires of about five healthy adults to estimate repertoire size and the extent of clonotype sharing between individuals. Libraries were prepared and TCR repertoires were sequenced by different laboratories using diverse techniques, in order to increase sequencing depth and limit assay-specific biases. Between about 0.8 and 9 billion PBMCs per donor were obtained by leukapheresis. General study outcomes and caveats: The genetic and exposure-history diversity represented was limited by the small number of donors. Larger estimated clonotype richness was generally found for naive subsets than for memory subsets. Compared with non-shared clonotypes, clonotypes shared by all four sorted-subset donors had higher generation probabilities. Sharing across several donors was observed for approximately 5% of naive CD4, 3% to 4% of naive CD8, about 2.5% of memory CD4, and about 0.39% of memory CD8 clonotypes. Rarefaction of sorted-subset datasets indicated incomplete sequencing despite the large sequencing depth. Pairwise subsampling led to the expectation that sequencing depth would affect the degree of clonotype sharing among donors. Only blood was sampled, and tissue TCR repertoires likely differ from those in blood.

Comments on this clone: Its antigen target is currently unknown. Base qualities are not at hand, and no much larger clone is one base apart.

For the CD8 naive samples, CD45RO-negative cells were positively selected for CCR7, yielding a CD45RA+CCR7+ population from which TemRA cells were excluded. The donors were healthy, HIV-negative adults with no recently reported acute infections or vaccinations. Every donor was a Caucasian adult residing in Nashville, Tennessee, USA. After blood collection by leukapheresis, PBMCs were isolated using Ficoll-Histopaque density gradient centrifugation and then cryopreserved in the vapor phase of liquid nitrogen. Purity and quantity of every magnetically sorted T cell population were checked by analytical flow cytometry. From each sorted fraction, genomic DNA was isolated and quantified by UV absorbance on a Nanodrop 2000c. Using the deep immunoSEQ assay, multiplex PCR amplified TCR CDR3 regions from genomic DNA. Genomic DNA extracted from each cell subset was distributed evenly over all wells of several immunoSEQ 96-well plates, and each plate served as one replicate. For sorted subsets, each replicate PCR was loaded with about 0.2 ug genomic DNA, equivalent to some 27,000 T cell genomes. Purified libraries were measured with a Qubit 3.0 fluorometer, size-checked on a Bioanalyzer 2100, and measured again with the KAPA Library Quantification kit. Every immunoSEQ 96-well plate was sequenced on a dedicated single-read 150-cycle Illumina NextSeq 550 flow cell. In the paper's pipeline: Because the immunoSEQ output held only junctional sequences and lacked quality scores, the filtering could not match the filtering applied to full-length reads. Sequences were annotated with PyIR, a Python wrapper for IgBLAST v1.9, and V/J genes and CDR3 were assigned using IMGT germline references. Reads were removed for weak V/J assignments (E-value above 1e-6), missing CDR3, stop codons, out-of-frame junctions, or ambiguous translated residues. V3J clonotypes were defined by identical inferred V gene, J gene, and CDR3 amino acid sequence. Percentage overlap between repertoires was calculated by dividing the number of shared unique clonotypes by the size of the smaller repertoire. Richness of each repertoire was evaluated using RTK rarefaction, the Chao1 estimator, and Recon v2.1 estimates of unobserved clonotypes. Generation probabilities were computed with OLGA for all TCRbeta clonotypes obtained by the gDNA method from a few donors. The source is immuneACCESS, and TCRdb retained only in-frame sequences with V and J called. Part of the clones is not carried over; for the studies checked, unresolved V genes explain less than half of this, and the remainder is unexplained. V, J and clone size derive from that table, while D and trimming were established from the DNA sequence. The sample data list under 700,000 clones, and about 95% of these were observed just once. The ten largest account for 0.095% to 0.14% of the sample.

The V and J ends are trimmed by 4 bases and 7 bases, leaving 17 bases between them. The CDR3 sequence holds 15 residues, the cysteine and phenylalanine included. Only the CDR3 part of the read is kept: 45 bases, read in frame from the first base. Looking up the germline V gene (reference sequence) yields CDR1 SEHNR and CDR2 FQNEAQ. The rearrangement combines TRBV7-9 with TRBJ2-1; the D gene is not confidently resolved. What was sequenced was naive CD8+ T cells sorted from blood. This sample's cell subset or site label indicates: CD45RA+CCR7+. This TCR came from a woman in her 30s in good health. The CDR3 sequence is CASSYSLTAGNEQFF. The DNA sequence is given as TGTGCCAGCAGCTACTCCTTGACTGCTGGGAATGAGCAGTTCTTC.